The rows below give T cell receptor beta chains drawn from one sample of a study of cytomegalovirus exposure and HLA in healthy donors. This table comes from immunoSEQ multiplex PCR, and its TCRdb copy is limited to in-frame clones, with some not included. This repertoire shows some 83,000 clones, roughly 94% found once; its top ten account for 3.3%. The sequencing sample was made of PBMCs. These receptors all come from a woman aged 18-29 years in good health and CMV-seropositive. The CDR3 runs from the conserved cysteine through the conserved F or W. The D gene is left open where the match is weak. Clone size is stated in some rows and not others, as once, few, many or a class when expanded.

clone_size: once; d_call: .; cdr3_length: 13; v_call: TRBV11-3; j_call: TRBJ2-1; cdr3_nt: TGTGCCAGCAGCTTAGGAGGAGGCAATGAGCAGTTCTTC; cdr3_aa: CASSLGGGNEQFF
clone_size: .; d_call: TRBD2; cdr3_length: 14; v_call: TRBV5-1; j_call: TRBJ2-5; cdr3_nt: TGCGCCAGCCGCCGAGTAGCGGGAGTGGAGACCCAGTACTTC; cdr3_aa: CASRRVAGVETQYF
clone_size: once; d_call: .; cdr3_length: 15; v_call: TRBV7-2; j_call: TRBJ2-3; cdr3_nt: TGTGCCAGCAGCCCCGATAGCGGAGGCACAGATACGCAGTATTTT; cdr3_aa: CASSPDSGGTDTQYF
clone_size: few; d_call: TRBD1; cdr3_length: 16; v_call: TRBV19; j_call: TRBJ2-6; cdr3_nt: TGTGCCAGTAGTGGGACAGGGGGCTCTGGGGCCAACGTCCTGACTTTC; cdr3_aa: CASSGTGGSGANVLTF
clone_size: .; d_call: TRBD1; cdr3_length: 16; v_call: TRBV9; j_call: TRBJ2-1; cdr3_nt: TGTGCCAGCAGCTCGCGGGACAGGGGCCCTCGGAATGAGCAGTTCTTC; cdr3_aa: CASSSRDRGPRNEQFF
clone_size: .; d_call: .; cdr3_length: 15; v_call: TRBV7-2; j_call: TRBJ2-5; cdr3_nt: TGTGCCAGCAGCCCGGACTTTTGGTGGCAAGAGACCCAGTACTTC; cdr3_aa: CASSPDFWWQETQYF
clone_size: .; d_call: TRBD1; cdr3_length: 15; v_call: TRBV7-9; j_call: TRBJ1-2; cdr3_nt: TGTGCCAGCAGCTCGGGACAGGGAAATGGATATGGCTACACCTTC; cdr3_aa: CASSSGQGNGYGYTF
clone_size: once; d_call: .; cdr3_length: 16; v_call: TRBV7-2; j_call: TRBJ2-1; cdr3_nt: TGTGCCAGCAGCTCGTGGGGGCACACCAGGGTGGGCGCGGCGTTCTTC; cdr3_aa: CASSSWGHTRVGAAFF
clone_size: once; d_call: TRBD2; cdr3_length: 15; v_call: TRBV7-2; j_call: TRBJ2-3; cdr3_nt: TGTGCCAGCAGCCCGACTAGCGGGGGGCGCGGTACGCAGTATTTT; cdr3_aa: CASSPTSGGRGTQYF
clone_size: .; d_call: TRBD1; cdr3_length: 15; v_call: TRBV5-4; j_call: TRBJ2-7; cdr3_nt: TGTGCCAGCAGCTTGGGGACAGGGACCCCATACGAGCAGTACTTC; cdr3_aa: CASSLGTGTPYEQYF
clone_size: .; d_call: .; cdr3_length: 15; v_call: TRBV6-6; j_call: TRBJ1-1; cdr3_nt: TGTGCCAGCAGTCCCGATCCCTCAGGGTACACTGAAGCTTTCTTT; cdr3_aa: CASSPDPSGYTEAFF
clone_size: once; d_call: TRBD2; cdr3_length: 16; v_call: TRBV4-3; j_call: TRBJ2-3; cdr3_nt: TGCGCCAGCAGCCTCCAACCTAGCGGGGGTATGGATACGCAGTATTTT; cdr3_aa: CASSLQPSGGMDTQYF
clone_size: .; d_call: .; cdr3_length: 18; v_call: TRBV5-1; j_call: TRBJ2-2; cdr3_nt: TGCGCCAGCACCGTGTTTGGGGTCGGGGGTTCGAACACCGGGGAGCTGTTTTTT; cdr3_aa: CASTVFGVGGSNTGELFF
clone_size: .; d_call: TRBD1; cdr3_length: 13; v_call: TRBV25-1; j_call: TRBJ1-1; cdr3_nt: TGTGCCAGCACGCCTACAGGGGCCACTGAAGCTTTCTTT; cdr3_aa: CASTPTGATEAFF
clone_size: .; d_call: .; cdr3_length: 15; v_call: TRBV7-8; j_call: TRBJ2-7; cdr3_nt: TGTGCCAGCAGCCCCCTTACCCCGACTACCTACGAGCAGTACTTC; cdr3_aa: CASSPLTPTTYEQYF
clone_size: .; d_call: TRBD2; cdr3_length: 13; v_call: TRBV29-1; j_call: TRBJ2-1; cdr3_nt: TGCAGCTTTTCGACTAGCGGGAGACCTGAGCAGTTCTTC; cdr3_aa: CSFSTSGRPEQFF
clone_size: .; d_call: TRBD1; cdr3_length: 17; v_call: TRBV2; j_call: TRBJ1-3; cdr3_nt: TGTGCCAGCAGTCAACGGACAGGACTATATTCTGGAAACACCATATATTTT; cdr3_aa: CASSQRTGLYSGNTIYF
clone_size: .; d_call: .; cdr3_length: 14; v_call: TRBV28; j_call: TRBJ2-7; cdr3_nt: TGTGCCAGCAGTTTATATACAGGGACCTACGAGCAGTACTTC; cdr3_aa: CASSLYTGTYEQYF
clone_size: .; d_call: TRBD1; cdr3_length: 15; v_call: TRBV5-1; j_call: TRBJ2-1; cdr3_nt: TGCGCCAGCAGAGAGGGACAGGGTGGACCCAATGAGCAGTTCTTC; cdr3_aa: CASREGQGGPNEQFF
clone_size: .; d_call: TRBD1; cdr3_length: 15; v_call: TRBV6-1; j_call: TRBJ2-7; cdr3_nt: TGTGCCAGCAGTGGCTACTTCGGACAGGGTGGCGAGCAGTACTTC; cdr3_aa: CASSGYFGQGGEQYF
clone_size: .; d_call: TRBD2; cdr3_length: 16; v_call: TRBV4-3; j_call: TRBJ2-1; cdr3_nt: TGCGCCAGCAGCCAAGGTACCGGGGGGGCGTACAATGAGCAGTTCTTC; cdr3_aa: CASSQGTGGAYNEQFF
clone_size: once; d_call: .; cdr3_length: 16; v_call: TRBV23-1; j_call: TRBJ1-2; cdr3_nt: TGCGCCAGCAGTCAGGGCACGAATAGGCCTAACTATGGCTACACCTTC; cdr3_aa: CASSQGTNRPNYGYTF
clone_size: .; d_call: TRBD2; cdr3_length: 17; v_call: TRBV2; j_call: TRBJ2-3; cdr3_nt: TGTGCCAGCTCGGATGAGCGGGAGAGTTGGAAGCTAGATACGCAGTATTTT; cdr3_aa: CASSDERESWKLDTQYF
clone_size: .; d_call: .; cdr3_length: 12; v_call: TRBV5-1; j_call: TRBJ1-2; cdr3_nt: TGCGCCAGCAGCCCTGGAGGGTATGGCTACACCTTC; cdr3_aa: CASSPGGYGYTF
clone_size: .; d_call: .; cdr3_length: 13; v_call: TRBV29-1; j_call: TRBJ1-4; cdr3_nt: TGCAGCGTTGGGTCGGGTGATAATGAAAAACTGTTTTTT; cdr3_aa: CSVGSGDNEKLFF
clone_size: .; d_call: .; cdr3_length: 13; v_call: TRBV11-2; j_call: TRBJ2-1; cdr3_nt: TGTGCCAGCAGCATGAGGACATCGCCTGAGCAGTTCTTC; cdr3_aa: CASSMRTSPEQFF
clone_size: .; d_call: TRBD1; cdr3_length: 14; v_call: TRBV18; j_call: TRBJ1-1; cdr3_nt: TGTGCCAGCCAGGAGAGACAGGGTAACACTGAAGCTTTCTTT; cdr3_aa: CASQERQGNTEAFF
clone_size: .; d_call: .; cdr3_length: 15; v_call: TRBV5-1; j_call: TRBJ2-3; cdr3_nt: TGCGCCAGCAGCTTAAAACTAGGTGGCACAGATACGCAGTATTTT; cdr3_aa: CASSLKLGGTDTQYF
clone_size: .; d_call: TRBD2; cdr3_length: 14; v_call: TRBV29-1; j_call: TRBJ2-3; cdr3_nt: TGCAGCGTTGATAGGACTAGCGGTACAGATACGCAGTATTTT; cdr3_aa: CSVDRTSGTDTQYF
clone_size: once; d_call: .; cdr3_length: 13; v_call: TRBV7-2; j_call: TRBJ1-4; cdr3_nt: TGTGCCAGCAGCTTAGGGGCGAGAGAAAAACTGTTTTTT; cdr3_aa: CASSLGAREKLFF
clone_size: .; d_call: TRBD2; cdr3_length: 19; v_call: TRBV11-2; j_call: TRBJ2-7; cdr3_nt: TGTGCCAGCAGCTTAACCTCCGAGGGACTAGCCAGACCATTTTACGAGCAGTACTTC; cdr3_aa: CASSLTSEGLARPFYEQYF
clone_size: once; d_call: .; cdr3_length: 15; v_call: TRBV28; j_call: TRBJ2-1; cdr3_nt: TGTGCCAGCAGCTCCGGGACTTCTTTGTACAATGAGCAGTTCTTC; cdr3_aa: CASSSGTSLYNEQFF
clone_size: .; d_call: TRBD1; cdr3_length: 14; v_call: TRBV5-1; j_call: TRBJ2-7; cdr3_nt: TGCGCCAGCAGCCCGGGACAGGGCGGGTACGAGCAGTACTTC; cdr3_aa: CASSPGQGGYEQYF
clone_size: .; d_call: TRBD1; cdr3_length: 17; v_call: TRBV4-3; j_call: TRBJ2-2; cdr3_nt: TGCGCCAGCAGCGCCAGACCGGGACAGGATTTCACCGGGGAGCTGTTTTTT; cdr3_aa: CASSARPGQDFTGELFF
clone_size: .; d_call: TRBD1; cdr3_length: 13; v_call: TRBV18; j_call: TRBJ1-4; cdr3_nt: TGTGCCAGCTCACTCGACAGGGACAGTCGACTGTTTTTT; cdr3_aa: CASSLDRDSRLFF
clone_size: .; d_call: .; cdr3_length: 14; v_call: TRBV6-1; j_call: TRBJ2-7; cdr3_nt: TGTGCCAGCAGTGAAGGTGCGGCCCCCTACGAGCAGTACTTC; cdr3_aa: CASSEGAAPYEQYF
clone_size: once; d_call: .; cdr3_length: 14; v_call: TRBV19; j_call: TRBJ1-5; cdr3_nt: TGTGCCAGTAGCCCGGGGGGGGGCGGTCAGCCCCAGCATTTT; cdr3_aa: CASSPGGGGQPQHF
clone_size: .; d_call: .; cdr3_length: 15; v_call: TRBV2; j_call: TRBJ1-5; cdr3_nt: TGTGCCAGCAGTGATGATTCAGGGCGCCATCAGCCCCAGCATTTT; cdr3_aa: CASSDDSGRHQPQHF
clone_size: .; d_call: TRBD2; cdr3_length: 13; v_call: TRBV11-3; j_call: TRBJ2-1; cdr3_nt: TGTGCCAGCAGCTTAGATCTTCGGGGGGAACAGTTCTTC; cdr3_aa: CASSLDLRGEQFF
clone_size: .; d_call: TRBD1; cdr3_length: 14; v_call: TRBV29-1; j_call: TRBJ2-5; cdr3_nt: TGCAGCTTATCAGGGGGAAATTTCGAAGAGACCCAGTACTTC; cdr3_aa: CSLSGGNFEETQYF
clone_size: .; d_call: TRBD1; cdr3_length: 15; v_call: TRBV9; j_call: TRBJ2-2; cdr3_nt: TGTGCCAGCAGCGTAGGAGGGGGCCGGACCGGGGAGCTGTTTTTT; cdr3_aa: CASSVGGGRTGELFF
clone_size: .; d_call: .; cdr3_length: 15; v_call: TRBV11-2; j_call: TRBJ1-4; cdr3_nt: TGTGCCAGCAGCTTAGTGCGAGGGGAGGGTGAAAAACTGTTTTTT; cdr3_aa: CASSLVRGEGEKLFF
clone_size: .; d_call: .; cdr3_length: 15; v_call: TRBV5-1; j_call: TRBJ2-7; cdr3_nt: TGCGCCAGCAGCCCAACGACAGGCTGGAGCCACGAGCAGTACTTC; cdr3_aa: CASSPTTGWSHEQYF
clone_size: .; d_call: .; cdr3_length: 11; v_call: TRBV11-3; j_call: TRBJ2-7; cdr3_nt: TGTGCCAGCAGCTTAATCGACGAGCAGTACTTC; cdr3_aa: CASSLIDEQYF
clone_size: .; d_call: TRBD1; cdr3_length: 13; v_call: TRBV19; j_call: TRBJ2-3; cdr3_nt: TGTGCCAGTAGTATGAACAGGGGGGATACGCAGTATTTT; cdr3_aa: CASSMNRGDTQYF
clone_size: .; d_call: .; cdr3_length: 13; v_call: TRBV7-3; j_call: TRBJ2-1; cdr3_nt: TGTGCCAGCAGCCCCGGTTCCTACAATGAGCAGTTCTTC; cdr3_aa: CASSPGSYNEQFF
clone_size: once; d_call: .; cdr3_length: 11; v_call: TRBV30; j_call: TRBJ1-2; cdr3_nt: TGTGCCTGGAGTGCAGGGTCCGGCTACACCTTC; cdr3_aa: CAWSAGSGYTF
clone_size: .; d_call: TRBD1; cdr3_length: 17; v_call: TRBV5-6; j_call: TRBJ1-5; cdr3_nt: TGTGCCAGCAGCCGGAACAGGGGGCCCGTATTCAATCAGCCCCAGCATTTT; cdr3_aa: CASSRNRGPVFNQPQHF
clone_size: .; d_call: .; cdr3_length: 14; v_call: TRBV5-1; j_call: TRBJ1-2; cdr3_nt: TGCGCCAGCAGCTTGGTCAGGCACGACTATGGCTACACCTTC; cdr3_aa: CASSLVRHDYGYTF
clone_size: .; d_call: .; cdr3_length: 16; v_call: TRBV2; j_call: TRBJ2-2; cdr3_nt: TGTGCCAGCACCCCCCTGGGGCCAAACCTGACCGGGGAGCTGTTTTTT; cdr3_aa: CASTPLGPNLTGELFF
clone_size: few; d_call: TRBD2; cdr3_length: 14; v_call: TRBV5-1; j_call: TRBJ2-7; cdr3_nt: TGCGCCAGCAGCTTTAGAGCGGGAGAGTACGAGCAGTACTTC; cdr3_aa: CASSFRAGEYEQYF
clone_size: .; d_call: TRBD1; cdr3_length: 18; v_call: TRBV18; j_call: TRBJ2-7; cdr3_nt: TGTGCCAGCTCACCTTATCCCACAGGGGCCTCCGGGTCCTACGAGCAGTACTTC; cdr3_aa: CASSPYPTGASGSYEQYF
clone_size: .; d_call: .; cdr3_length: 14; v_call: TRBV9; j_call: TRBJ1-1; cdr3_nt: TGTGCCAGCAGCGTCGGGAGGGAGAACACTGAAGCTTTCTTT; cdr3_aa: CASSVGRENTEAFF
clone_size: .; d_call: .; cdr3_length: 14; v_call: TRBV19; j_call: TRBJ2-5; cdr3_nt: TGTGCCAGTAGTATACTCCTTGGGGGGGAGACCCAGTACTTC; cdr3_aa: CASSILLGGETQYF
clone_size: .; d_call: TRBD1; cdr3_length: 15; v_call: TRBV11-2; j_call: TRBJ2-5; cdr3_nt: TGTGCCAGCAGCAAAAGACAGGGGAATGTAGAGACCCAGTACTTC; cdr3_aa: CASSKRQGNVETQYF